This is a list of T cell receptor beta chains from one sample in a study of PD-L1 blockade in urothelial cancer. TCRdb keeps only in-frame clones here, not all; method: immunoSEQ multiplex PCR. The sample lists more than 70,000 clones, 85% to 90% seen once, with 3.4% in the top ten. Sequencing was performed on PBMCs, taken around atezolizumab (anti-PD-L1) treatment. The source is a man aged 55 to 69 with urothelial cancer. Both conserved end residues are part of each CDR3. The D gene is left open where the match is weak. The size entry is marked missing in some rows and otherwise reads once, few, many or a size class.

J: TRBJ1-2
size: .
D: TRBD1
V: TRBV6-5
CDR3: CASSLRQGLGGYTF
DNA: TGTGCCAGCAGTTTAAGACAGGGGCTGGGCGGCTACACCTTC

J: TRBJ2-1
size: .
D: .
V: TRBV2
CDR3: CASSLNEQFF
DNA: TGTGCCAGCAGTCTGAATGAGCAGTTCTTC

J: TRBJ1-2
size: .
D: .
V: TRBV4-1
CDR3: CASSLDRVMGYTF
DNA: TGCGCCAGCAGCCTGGACAGAGTGATGGGCTACACCTTC

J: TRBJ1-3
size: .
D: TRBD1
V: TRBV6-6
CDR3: CASSFPRTGAGNTIYF
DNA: TGTGCCAGCAGTTTTCCAAGGACAGGAGCTGGAAACACCATATATTTT

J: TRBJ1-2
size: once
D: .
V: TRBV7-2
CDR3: CASSDNNYGYTF
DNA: TGTGCCAGCAGCGACAATAACTATGGCTACACCTTC

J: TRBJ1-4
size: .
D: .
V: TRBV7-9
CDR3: CASSLSVTNEKLFF
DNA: TGTGCCAGCAGCTTATCCGTCACTAATGAAAAACTGTTTTTT

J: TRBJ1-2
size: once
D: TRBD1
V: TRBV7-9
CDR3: CASSLGLRQGMANYGYTF
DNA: TGTGCCAGCAGCCTAGGGTTAAGACAGGGCATGGCGAACTATGGCTACACCTTC

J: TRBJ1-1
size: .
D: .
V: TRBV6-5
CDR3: CASSYQGRGDTEAFF
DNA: TGTGCCAGCAGTTACCAGGGGAGGGGGGACACTGAAGCTTTCTTT

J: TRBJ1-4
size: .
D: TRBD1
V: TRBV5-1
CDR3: CASSLAGTGREKLFF
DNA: TGCGCCAGCAGCTTGGCCGGGACAGGTCGTGAAAAACTGTTTTTT

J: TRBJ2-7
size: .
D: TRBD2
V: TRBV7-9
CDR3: CASSSDAGTSGGDRYF
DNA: TGTGCCAGCAGCTCAGACGCCGGGACTAGCGGGGGGGATCGGTACTTC

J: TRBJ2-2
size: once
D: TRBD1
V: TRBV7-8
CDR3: CASSPRGPGELFF
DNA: TGTGCCAGCAGCCCTAGGGGGCCCGGGGAGCTGTTTTTT

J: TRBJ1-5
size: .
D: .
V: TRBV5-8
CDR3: CASSAGWLSNQPQHF
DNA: TGTGCCAGCAGCGCGGGATGGTTGAGCAATCAGCCCCAGCATTTT

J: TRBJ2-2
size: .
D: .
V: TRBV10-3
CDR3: CAISSGWETGELFF
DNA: TGTGCCATCTCCTCAGGGTGGGAAACCGGGGAGCTGTTTTTT

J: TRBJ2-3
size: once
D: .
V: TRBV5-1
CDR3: CASSLGQGGTDTQYF
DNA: TGCGCCAGCAGCTTGGGGCAGGGCGGCACAGATACGCAGTATTTT

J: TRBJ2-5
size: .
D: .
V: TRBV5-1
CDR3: CASSLVGAQTQYF
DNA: TGCGCCAGCAGCTTGGTGGGGGCGCAGACCCAGTACTTC

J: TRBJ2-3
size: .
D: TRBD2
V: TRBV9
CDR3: CASSVGGLAFDTQYF
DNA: TGTGCCAGCAGCGTAGGAGGACTAGCTTTTGATACGCAGTATTTT

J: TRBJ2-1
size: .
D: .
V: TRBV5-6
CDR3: CASSIGAGDEQFF
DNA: TGTGCCAGCAGCATCGGCGCGGGCGATGAGCAGTTCTTC

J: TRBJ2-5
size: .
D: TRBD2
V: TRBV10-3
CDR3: CAIRDSSGGAKETQYF
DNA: TGTGCCATCAGGGATTCCAGCGGGGGGGCGAAAGAGACCCAGTACTTC

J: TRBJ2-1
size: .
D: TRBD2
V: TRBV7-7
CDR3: CASSSSGSLSEQFF
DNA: TGTGCCAGCAGCTCTAGCGGGAGTCTCAGTGAGCAGTTCTTC

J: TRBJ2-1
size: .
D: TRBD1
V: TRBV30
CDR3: CAWETGTGVNEQFF
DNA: TGTGCCTGGGAAACCGGGACAGGGGTGAATGAGCAGTTCTTC

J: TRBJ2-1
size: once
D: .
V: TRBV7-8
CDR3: CASSLLAGNEQFF
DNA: TGTGCCAGCAGCTTACTAGCTGGGAATGAGCAGTTCTTC

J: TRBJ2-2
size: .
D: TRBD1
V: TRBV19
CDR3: CASRNRGKNTGELFF
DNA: TGTGCCAGTAGAAACAGGGGAAAGAACACCGGGGAGCTGTTTTTT